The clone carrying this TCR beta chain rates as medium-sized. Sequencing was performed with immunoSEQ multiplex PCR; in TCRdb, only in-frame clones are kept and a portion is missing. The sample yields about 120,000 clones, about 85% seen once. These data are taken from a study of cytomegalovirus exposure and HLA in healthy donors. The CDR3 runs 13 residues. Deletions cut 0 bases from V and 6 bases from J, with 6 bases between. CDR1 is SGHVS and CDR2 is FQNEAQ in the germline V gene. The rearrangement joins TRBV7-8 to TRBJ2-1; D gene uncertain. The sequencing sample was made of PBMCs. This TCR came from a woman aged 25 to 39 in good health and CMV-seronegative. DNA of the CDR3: TGTGCCAGCAGCTTAGCGGTACTCAATGAGCAGTTCTTC. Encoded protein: CASSLAVLNEQFF.